Shown below are 8 T cell receptor beta chains from a single sample sequenced in a study of spatial heterogeneity in lung cancer. Study observations and caveats: Tumoral mutation counts were tracked by counts of expanded intratumoral alpha and beta TCRs.

TCRdb called the 5' RACE reads again in MiXCR, with one record for every CDR3 protein. The table records fewer than 20,000 distinct CDR3 sequences, 7% to 7.5% of them present only once. These TCRs' antigens remain unknown. Specified time point: sample taken at primary tumor resection. The sample was lung tumor tissue, taken at surgery. These receptor sequences come from a female donor with early-stage non-small cell lung cancer.

This clonotype was observed a few times. The genes are TRBV6-2 or TRBV6-3 and TRBJ2-3; 8 bases align to TRBD1. The CDR3 loop spans 16 amino acids. V trimming: 5 bases; J trimming: 3 bases; junction bases outside the gene matches: 10. Germline CDR1 MNHEY, CDR2 SVGEGT. DNA for the CDR3: TGTGCCAGCAGTCCCCATCAACGACAGGGGACAGATACGCAGTATTTT. Amino acids: CASSPHQRQGTDTQYF.

This clonotype showed up many times. This chain uses TRBV28 with TRBJ1-1; D may be TRBD1 (6 bases). V lost 2 bases, J lost 8 bases, and 12 bases lay in between. Germline loops: CDR1 MDHEN, CDR2 SYDVKM. The CDR3 length is 13 residues. CDR3 protein: CASSLPGGREAFF. DNA for the CDR3: TGTGCCAGCAGTTTACCGGGGGGGCGAGAAGCTTTCTTT.

In its sample, this clonotype was seen many times. The rearrangement joins TRBV10-3 to TRBJ2-4; a weak D match, TRBD1 (6 bases). The CDR3 has 15 residues. Germline lookup yields CDR1 ENHRY and CDR2 SYGVKD. The ends were cut back, 3 bases at V and 0 bases at J, with 9 bases in the middle. The DNA for the CDR3 is TGTGCCATCAGTGACACAGGGCTAGCCAAAAACATTCAGTACTTC. Protein sequence: CAISDTGLAKNIQYF.

V usage is TRBV18 and J usage is TRBJ2-7; 10 bases map to TRBD1. The CDR3 has 14 amino acids. Trimming took 3 bases from V and 5 from J; bases not matched to a gene: 4. CDR1 and CDR2 from the germline V gene are KGHSH and LQKENI. CDR3 region: CASSPGQGTHEQYF. The CDR3 nucleotides are TGTGCCAGCTCACCGGGACAGGGGACCCACGAGCAGTACTTC.

This clonotype was counted at least ten times. The chain uses TRBV28 and TRBJ2-4; D not resolved. CDR3 size: 12 residues. The germline V and J ends were trimmed by 4 bases and 5 bases, with 6 bases remaining between them. Germline lookup yields CDR1 MDHEN and CDR2 SYDVKM. CDR3 region: CASSSDQNIQYF. In nucleotides, the CDR3 is TGTGCCAGCAGTTCAGATCAAAACATTCAGTACTTC.

Many counts were recorded for this clonotype. The rearrangement links TRBV12-3 or TRBV12-4 to TRBJ2-3; D remains unclear. There are 13 residues in the CDR3. V was cut by 2 bases and J by 7 bases, with 10 bases left in between. Here the CDR3 reads CASSLSSDYTQYF. DNA for the CDR3: TGTGCCAGCAGTTTAAGTTCCGATTATACGCAGTATTTT.

DNA for the CDR3: TGCAGTGCTAGAGAGGATCGGTACAATGAGCAGTTCTTC. As protein: CSAREDRYNEQFF. The chain employs TRBV20-1 and TRBJ2-1; no firm D call. The CDR3 loop spans 13 amino acids. The germline V gene encodes CDR1 DFQATT and CDR2 SNEGSKA (reference sequence). V lost 0 bases and J 4 bases, leaving 7 bases between the germline ends.

This clonotype was seen many times. The DNA of the CDR3 is TGTGCCAGCAGCCAAGAAGCCAGGGCCTATGGCTACACCTTC. Its translation: CASSQEARAYGYTF. The chain is built from TRBV14 and TRBJ1-2, with D perhaps TRBD1 (5 bases). CDR3 size: 14 residues. V was trimmed by 0 bases and J by 4 bases, leaving 9 bases between them. The V gene's germline CDR1 is SGHDN and CDR2 FVKESK.